This TCR beta chain was recorded in a study of cytomegalovirus exposure and HLA in healthy donors. Broader study findings: An Asian-associated ancestry cluster reportedly showed fewer N-insertions than the roughly 700-donor mean in a later analysis. The authors excluded some V segments, including TRBV6-2 and TRBV6-3, as indistinguishable. HLA allele associations emerged for about 16,000 TCR beta sequences in a later analysis, at 0.05 false discovery rate.

The CDR3 covers 12 residues. V was clipped by 1 base and J by 5 bases, with 5 bases between them. Germline V gene sequence: CDR1 SGHDN, CDR2 FVKESK. This clone was seen a single time. Its antigen is currently unknown. Primers for the PCR totalled 60 Vbeta and 13 Jbeta. The assay was immunoSEQ multiplex PCR, and TCRdb's table has in-frame clones only and misses some. The sample shows about 140,000 clones, 82% of them seen only once. V and J are TRBV14 and TRBJ2-5; D is undetermined. This clonotype was obtained from a woman in her 40s in good health and CMV-seronegative. The sequenced sample was PBMCs. Here the CDR3 DNA reads TGTGCCAGCAGCCAAGGGGCGGAGACCCAGTACTTC. This sequence encodes CASSQGAETQYF.